The rows below give T cell receptor beta chains drawn from one sample of a study of preoperative IRX-2 immunotherapy in early breast cancer. Some clones are missing from TCRdb's copy, which holds only in-frame ones; the method was immunoSEQ multiplex PCR. The sample contains roughly 13,000 clones, approximately 91% of which appear only once. The sample was collected from a patient treated with IRX-2 immunotherapy. These receptors all stem from a human donor with breast cancer. CDR3s include the opening cysteine and the closing phenylalanine or tryptophan. Fields, in order: V gene, J gene, CDR3 protein.

v_gene: TRBV7-3; j_gene: TRBJ2-3; CDR3aa: CASSLDSGSGTQYF
v_gene: TRBV7-8; j_gene: TRBJ1-5; CDR3aa: CASSLGLFNQPQHF
v_gene: TRBV2; j_gene: TRBJ2-2; CDR3aa: CASSERAGGPVGELFF
v_gene: TRBV29-1; j_gene: TRBJ2-7; CDR3aa: CSVTLTGQGAREQYF
v_gene: TRBV7-2; j_gene: TRBJ2-2; CDR3aa: CASSFYGQGNTGELFF
v_gene: TRBV5-1; j_gene: TRBJ2-3; CDR3aa: CASSLFAGNTDTQYF
v_gene: TRBV2; j_gene: TRBJ1-2; CDR3aa: CASSRSNYGYTF
v_gene: TRBV14; j_gene: TRBJ1-6; CDR3aa: CASSLGGSTPLHF
v_gene: TRBV6-6; j_gene: TRBJ1-4; CDR3aa: CASSLPGGAEKLFF
v_gene: TRBV6-5; j_gene: TRBJ1-6; CDR3aa: CASSYWRDKYNSPLHF
v_gene: TRBV4-2; j_gene: TRBJ1-5; CDR3aa: CASSQESGEGDQPQHF
v_gene: TRBV7-9; j_gene: TRBJ1-1; CDR3aa: CASSFQGWGAEAFF
v_gene: TRBV19; j_gene: TRBJ2-3; CDR3aa: CASSAMTSGEADTQYF
v_gene: TRBV2; j_gene: TRBJ2-1; CDR3aa: CASSKGEADEQFF
v_gene: TRBV19; j_gene: TRBJ2-6; CDR3aa: CASSIDGTGSFSGANVLTF
v_gene: TRBV11-2; j_gene: TRBJ1-4; CDR3aa: CASSRYGEKLFF
v_gene: TRBV6-6; j_gene: TRBJ2-2; CDR3aa: CASSSSNTGELFF
v_gene: TRBV7-9; j_gene: TRBJ2-2; CDR3aa: CASSQFGNTGELFF
v_gene: TRBV5-1; j_gene: TRBJ1-5; CDR3aa: CASSLGRSDSNQPQHF
v_gene: TRBV6-5; j_gene: TRBJ1-1; CDR3aa: CASTYGSGSGRAFF